This entry describes one T cell receptor beta chain. This clonotype was picked up a small number of times. Its antigen remains undetermined. No much larger clonotype is one base removed from it; base qualities were not supplied. This record belongs to a study of regulatory T cells in long-lasting Graves disease (dated by TCRdb to 2020 to 2023). Study-wide context: To count as having persistent Graves' disease, a patient had to have received antithyroid drug treatment for over 5 years with TSH receptor autoantibodies remaining persistently positive. Patients with persistent Graves' disease were compared with patients with newly diagnosed Graves' disease using TCR sequencing and RNA sequencing of peripheral blood. The study took place in China and was registered as a clinical trial. A total of 35 or so samples underwent TCR sequencing: about 13 from persistent and roughly 20 from newly diagnosed Graves' disease patients. On average, persistent Graves' disease patients in the clinical cohort had been on antithyroid drugs for around 9.5 years.

The sample's time point label is to be understood as: persistent/refractory GD, antithyroid drugs over 5 years with positive TRAb. For both TCR sequencing and RNA sequencing, RNA was extracted from PBMCs in TRIzol. Graves' disease was diagnosed according to American Thyroid Association guidelines. Patients were recruited from an endocrinology department in Xi'an, China. Each patient gave approximately 10 milliliters of peripheral blood, collected in an EDTA anticoagulant tube. Ficoll Paque Plus density gradient separation was used to isolate PBMCs, and no further T cell sorting was done. An Agilent 2100 Bioanalyzer and agarose gel were used to assess RNA quality, and a NanoDrop 2000 was used to measure RNA concentration. The library relied on multiplex PCR. The run used an Illumina HiSeq 4000. CDR3 regions were amplified by Arm-PCR with iRepertoire HTBI primers to construct TCR beta libraries. Before sequencing, the PCR products underwent gel purification. In the source study's methods: Across samples, roughly 60 TRBV and roughly 13 TRBJ segments were identified and used for gene usage analysis of CDR3 amino acid clonotypes. COPE and FqMerger were used to merge filtered high-quality paired reads into contigs. BLAST was used to align contigs to IMGT TRBV, TRBD and TRBJ reference genes, with CDR3 defined following IMGT. Any clonotype with a frequency above 0.1% was counted as a highly expanded clone. Repertoire diversity was measured by Shannon entropy, and V-J evenness by the Gini coefficient. A clonotype was considered public if more than one individual shared it. TCRdb reworked the public reads: Q25 trimming with fastp, MiXCR clone assembly, productive beta chains retained. One record per CDR3 amino acid sequence lists the most common genes and DNA. For this entry, the V and J calls and clone size follow TCRdb and not the study's own pipeline. The sample table shows some 450,000 distinct CDR3 sequences, and about 25% are seen once. About a quarter of the sample is taken by the ten largest.

The CDR3 runs 14 residues from the cysteine to the phenylalanine. Only CDR3 DNA is held: 42 bases, read in frame from base 1. CDR1 and CDR2 are drawn from the germline V gene: SGHTA, FQGNSA. V lost 4 bases and J lost 2 bases, and the count of bases not matched to a germline gene is 3. The research as a whole found: Sequencing and analysis were restricted to the TCR beta chain. Persistent disease showed preferential use of TRBV28, TRBJ1-2 and TRBJ2-5, whereas newly diagnosed disease favored TRBV20-1 and TRBJ2-1. Only peripheral blood was studied, because thyroid tissue, the primary lesion, was inaccessible. Persistent patients shared more public clonotypes among themselves (around 3,000) than newly diagnosed patients did (approximately 870). Persistent Graves' disease patients showed lower TCR Shannon entropy and fewer highly expanded clones than newly diagnosed patients, suggesting clonal expansion. The small sample size was acknowledged by the authors as a limitation that may reduce accuracy.

Sample: peripheral blood mononuclear cells (PBMCs), taken when the disease was refractory, from a patient treated with antithyroid drugs. The sequence was obtained from a female donor with Graves disease. The chain links TRBV7-2 with TRBJ2-3, with TRBD1 identical over 7 junction bases. At the DNA level, the sequence is TGTGCCAGCAGCTACGGGACAGCCACAGATACGCAGTATTTT. Translated, this gives CASSYGTATDTQYF.